The TCR beta chain under discussion was sequenced for a study of beta chain features in type 1 diabetes. Study-level findings and limits: VDJ junctions in type 1 diabetes patients carried more deletions and fewer insertions. Naive, central memory and Treg TCRB repertoires appeared more alike in patients than in healthy donors. Across all four CD4+ subsets, people with type 1 diabetes showed modestly shorter TCRB CDR3s.

This clone came up a few times. Its target is unknown. There was one heparinised blood draw per donor, averaging about 116 mL. Sequencing targeted expressed TCRB transcripts, as all isolated RNA had been reverse transcribed. It was found that naive, central memory and regulatory T cell samples averaged around 3.7 million reads. The assay was immunoSEQ multiplex PCR, and TCRdb's table has in-frame clones only and misses some. The sample includes about 740,000 clones, around 15% of them seen just once. The CDR3 is 16 amino acids. V lost 3 bases to trimming and J lost 3 bases; unmatched junction nucleotides: 9. Per germline, CDR1 KGHSH and CDR2 LQKENI.

Sequences were obtained from naive CD4+ T cells from blood. This sequence joins TRBV18 and TRBJ2-7, with TRBD1 matching over 9 bases. The TCR was taken from a young man with type 1 diabetes. CDR3 in DNA: TGTGCCAGCTCACCCCTACCTTTGACAGGGGGCTACGAGCAGTACTTC. Residues: CASSPLPLTGGYEQYF.